This entry lists 4 T cell receptor beta chains sequenced from one sample in a study of blood T cell repertoires in COVID-19. Generated by immunoSEQ multiplex PCR, the TCRdb table keeps only in-frame clones and is missing some. Of hundreds of thousands of clones in the sample, more than 75% were seen once. The sequencing sample was made of PBMCs or T cells enriched from blood (not recorded which). Source of these receptors: a man younger than 35 who had recovered from COVID-19.

This clone was seen only once. V gene TRBV5-4 combines with J gene TRBJ1-4; 10 bases align to TRBD1. Germline CDR1 reads SGHNT; CDR2 reads YYREEE (reference sequence). The CDR3 extends over 16 amino acids. V gave up 1 base and J gave up 1 base; unmatched junction bases: 1. The CDR3 here is CASSLWTGGTNEKLFF. The CDR3 DNA reads TGTGCCAGCAGCTTGTGGACAGGGGGAACTAATGAAAAACTGTTTTTT.

V is TRBV24-1 and J is TRBJ2-1; D is possibly TRBD2 (6 bases). V lost 3 bases and J 7 bases, leaving 12 bases between the germline ends. This CDR3 spans 14 amino acids. Germline V CDR1 and CDR2: KGHDR, SFDVKD. This CDR3 reads CATSDTRTTNEQFF. The CDR3 DNA sequence: TGTGCCACCAGTGATACCCGGACTACGAATGAGCAGTTCTTC.

This chain links TRBV27 with TRBJ2-6; D call uncertain. Germline CDR1 and CDR2: MNHEY and SMNVEV (reference sequence). V was pared by 3 bases and J by 0 bases, with 9 bases between. The CDR3 sequence is 16 residues long. The CDR3 DNA follows: TGTGCCAGCAGTTTCAGGCAGACCTCTGGGGCCAACGTCCTGACTTTC. Encoded protein: CASSFRQTSGANVLTF.

CDR3 residues: CASTRGYTF. CDR3 nucleotides: TGTGCCAGCACTAGGGGCTACACCTTC. The J gene is TRBJ1-2, the V gene TRBV27; D unresolved. The ends were cut back, 7 bases at V and 8 bases at J, with 5 bases in the middle. The length of the CDR3 is 9 residues. CDR1 and CDR2 from the germline V gene are MNHEY and SMNVEV (reference sequence).